The sequence of this T cell receptor beta chain was determined in a study of long-term antiretroviral therapy in people with HIV (dated by TCRdb to between 2022 and 2023). In terms of the full investigation: Collection of the earliest samples took place about a decade ahead of the 2015 WHO recommendation for immediate ART, at a time when ART was typically delayed until CD4 counts fell. A retrospective serial study tested whether changes in peripheral blood TRB repertoire composition and diversity were associated with ART initiation and durable HIV suppression. A total of around 200 cryopreserved PBMC samples were contributed to the cohort by 30 adults with confirmed HIV infection, with samples collected serially over a mean of around 6 years (range 1-12). About 40% of the 30 participants with HIV were female. No cross-contamination during QIAcube processing was shown when test extractions of a monoclonal T-cell line were performed alongside a few dozen polyclonal samples.

What the study reported, not specific to this receptor: Inferences about post-ART repertoire changes were limited because no data were available on ART adherence, viral resistance or therapy changes. Samples dated from the mid-2000s to the late 2010s, and the ART regimens used may be less effective than current ones. Starting ART was linked to a significant rise in TRB diversity, yet even with long-term ART the diversity remained significantly lower than in transplant donor controls. The repertoire was dominated across all time points by expanded TRB clones identified before ART initiation, although this dominance was seen to fluctuate and to decrease in many PLHIV after ART. CDR3 length ranges in HIV repertoires were narrower than in controls, and network structure suggested an antigen-experienced repertoire with only a slight naive shift after ART. Limited PBMC availability meant only the TCR beta chain was sequenced, without alpha chain pairing. Because cell numbers in pre-ART samples were limited, unsorted PBMC were profiled instead of sorted CD4+ and CD8+ T cells.

This clone came up once. The antigen it recognizes is unknown. It has no much larger one-base neighbor in the sample; base qualities were not kept. CDR1 and CDR2 were assigned from the germline V gene as KGHSH and LQKENI. CDR3 length: 13 amino acids, cysteine to phenylalanine. Of all the DNA, just the CDR3 is kept, 39 bases in frame from base 1. Trimming at the junction amounts to 5 bases on V and 8 bases on J, and the germline ends lie 12 bases apart. Participants were included only if at least one PBMC sample before ART initiation and at least two post-ART samples were available. Every participant with HIV received treatment in the United States of America. Cryopreserved samples of about 0.95-11 million PBMC were thawed and washed before DNA extraction. At the time of the earliest PBMC sample, participants with HIV were aged between about 20 and 54 years. Per participant, PBMC samples came from 1-4 timepoints prior to ART initiation and 2-8 timepoints following ART initiation, for a median of 7 samples. For every participant, serial HIV viral load, CD4+ T-cell count, ART history and demographic data were obtained. A Qiagen kit on a QIAcube was used to extract genomic DNA from unsorted PBMC, with samples processed in batches of 12.

The immunoSEQ hsTCRB v3.0 assay was used at survey level resolution to sequence the TRB variable region. TRB sequencing targeted a depth of about 35,000-50,000 T-cell genomes per sample. Pooled TRB libraries were sequenced on an Illumina MiSeq with a v3 150-cycle kit. The authors processed their data as follows. Repertoire analysis ran in R within a reproducible Nextflow workflow covering QC, data transformation and analysis. Custom analyses were implemented in LymphoSeq2, an R package for AIRR-Seq data exploration. A handful of samples that yielded fewer than 5000 total TRB sequences were excluded, so that some 190 HIV repertoires were analyzed. Of the 188 retained HIV repertoires, almost 60 were collected before and approximately 130 after ART initiation. Repertoires were downsampled to 5000 TRB nucleotide sequences, and summary statistics were averaged over 100 downsampling iterations. TRB sequences were retained for analysis only if CDR3 regions of at least seven amino acids were present. Diversity was measured with a Shannon entropy-derived clonality score and the Gini coefficient. Repertoire networks linked the top 5000 CDR3 amino acid sequences whenever two sequences differed by an edit distance of one. Antigen specificity groups and MHC restriction were predicted for TRB CDR3 amino acid sequences with GLIPH2. Known CMV, EBV, HIV or tissue antigen associations were flagged by matching CDR3 amino acid sequences against VDJdb and McPAS-TCR. Pre-ART, post-ART and control groups were compared with Wilcoxon signed-rank tests and Holm-Bonferroni correction. In its TCRdb copy, this immuneACCESS table keeps in-frame sequences only and misses some clones. Where compared with another copy, unresolved V genes explain less than half of these, and the others have no known cause. Clone size and V and J calls were adopted from that table, with D and trimming inferred from the DNA. This sample gives almost 30,000 clones in total; roughly 92% of them show up just once. The top ten constitute 6.4% of the sample.

This TCR derives from a woman in her forties with HIV. The source material was unsorted PBMCs, sampled approximately 6.3 years after starting antiretroviral therapy. The receptor chain draws on TRBV18 and TRBJ1-4, with the D gene call left open. The DNA sequence follows: TGTGCCAGCTCATACGATCACGGCGAAAAACTGTTTTTT. This is translated as CASSYDHGEKLFF.